The TCR beta chain under discussion was sequenced for a study of blood T cell repertoires in COVID-19. Sequencing used immunoSEQ multiplex PCR; TCRdb keeps in-frame clones, though not all of them. This sample carries around 150,000 clones, about 86% of them seen once, and the ten largest clones take about 4.3%. This CDR3 region has 14 residues. In germline, CDR1 is MNHEY, CDR2 SMNVEV (reference sequence). Trimming shortened V by 5 bases and J by 15 bases, and 24 bases separated the two germline ends. The sequenced sample consisted of peripheral blood. V usage is TRBV27 and J usage is TRBJ2-3; perhaps TRBD2 as D (6 bases). The receptor's source is a woman aged 35 to 49 with acute or convalescent COVID-19. CDR3 DNA sequence: TGTGCCAGCAGTCTGGCTTTGAATGCGGGACCGTCTTATTTT. This gives the protein CASSLALNAGPSYF.